This entry lists 20 T cell receptor beta chains sequenced from one sample in a study of sequential checkpoint blockade in melanoma. The protocol was immunoSEQ multiplex PCR, while the TCRdb copy is restricted to in-frame clones and leaves out a portion. The sample consists of about 3,500 clones, more than 45% of them appearing once. The treatment: randomized to nivolumab then ipilimumab (arm A) or the reverse (arm B). The material sequenced was CD8+ T cells sorted from blood (inferred from file names), taken from a patient given nivolumab and ipilimumab in sequence. All receptors derive from a human donor with melanoma.

The chain carries TRBV28 and TRBJ2-5; no definite D call. The DNA end is a closer match to TRBJ2-7, so the J assignment may be wrong. There are 14 residues in the CDR3. CDR1 and CDR2 from the germline V gene are MDHEN and SYDVKM. In DNA form, the CDR3 reads TGTGCCAGCAGTCAAAATCTCGCTCGGTCCGAGCAGTACTTC. Protein product: CASSQNLARSEQYF.

The chain recombines TRBV29-1 with TRBJ2-2, with D tentatively TRBD2 (5 bases). Per germline, CDR1 SQVTM and CDR2 ANQGSEA. CDR3 size: 12 residues. V lost 5 bases, J lost 8 bases, and 12 bases lay in between. This chain's CDR3 is CSVSGVAGELFF. In DNA form, the CDR3 reads TGCAGCGTTAGTGGAGTAGCGGGGGAGCTGTTTTTT.

The chain couples TRBV5-1 to TRBJ1-1; D is ambiguous. The CDR3 length is 15 residues. Germline CDR1 and CDR2: SGHRS and YFSETQ. Trimming took off 0 bases at V and 3 bases at J, with 12 bases between the two ends. The CDR3 sequence: CASSLDTPLDTEAFF. Written as DNA, the CDR3 is TGCGCCAGCAGCTTGGATACACCCTTGGACACTGAAGCTTTCTTT. The full variable domain, rest sourced from reference TRBV5-1 and TRBJ1-1, is KAGVTQTPRYLIKTRGQQVTLSCSPISGHRSVSWYQQTPGQGLQFLFEYFSETQRNKGNFPGRFSGRQFSNSRSEMNVSTLELGDSALYLCASSLDTPLDTEAFFGQGTRLTVV.

The chain couples TRBV28 to TRBJ2-7; a weak D match, TRBD1 (6 bases). V lost 6 bases and J lost 5, with 17 bases in between. Germline V lookup: CDR1 MDHEN, CDR2 SYDVKM. This CDR3 region has 14 residues. Here the CDR3 DNA reads TGTGCCAGCAGGCCAACTGGGACACTCCACGAGCAGTACTTC. Protein: CASRPTGTLHEQYF.

This clone has just a few counts. V and J are TRBV28 and TRBJ2-1, with 15 positions matching TRBD2. V dropped 7 bases and J dropped 5; count of bases not matched to a gene: 12. The CDR3 is made up of 18 amino acids. Germline V lookup: CDR1 MDHEN, CDR2 SYDVKM. The CDR3 spells CASKRTSGGGVVDNEQFF. The DNA for the CDR3 is TGTGCCAGCAAGAGGACTAGCGGGGGGGGCGTGGTCGACAATGAGCAGTTCTTC.

This clone appeared a few times. The V call is TRBV4-1, the J call TRBJ2-1; maybe TRBD2 (5 bases). Between the trimmed V and J ends, which lost 1 base and 8 bases, there was a span of 15 bases. CDR3 size: 15 residues. The germline gives CDR1 MGHRA, CDR2 YSYEKL. CDR3 protein: CASSQGRASGDEQFF. CDR3 bases: TGCGCCAGCAGCCAAGGTCGGGCCAGCGGCGATGAGCAGTTCTTC.

By share, this clone counts as large. The V and J genes are TRBV9 and TRBJ2-3; 15 bases are shared with TRBD2. The germline V gene has CDR1 SGDLS and CDR2 YYNGEE. This CDR3 region has 18 residues. The J segment lost 6 bases and the V segment lost 3 bases, leaving 11 bases of the junction unmatched. The CDR3 loop is CASSDGTSGGKGADTQYF. CDR3 DNA: TGTGCCAGCAGCGATGGGACTAGCGGGGGGAAGGGGGCGGATACGCAGTATTTT.

This sequence joins TRBV9 and TRBJ1-4; TRBD1 might be the D (5 bases). This CDR3 region has 14 residues. In germline, CDR1 is SGDLS, CDR2 YYNGEE. V gave up 3 bases and J gave up 9 bases, with 15 bases separating them. The CDR3 sequence is CASSAVGRQKKLFF. For the CDR3, the DNA is TGTGCCAGCAGCGCCGTAGGTCGACAGAAAAAACTGTTTTTT.

This clone was picked up one time. The chain links TRBV9 to TRBJ2-7; 12 nucleotides agree with TRBD1. Germline V gene data show CDR1 as SGDLS and CDR2 as YYNGEE. V dropped 0 bases and J dropped 5; count of bases not matched to a gene: 3. CDR3 length equals 15 residues. The CDR3 coding sequence is TGTGCCAGCAGCGTAGGAGGGACAGGGGGCAACGAGCAGTACTTC. Its protein is CASSVGGTGGNEQYF.

The V and J genes are TRBV6-6 and TRBJ2-7; no reliable D call. Trimming stripped 4 bases from V and 3 bases from J, with 7 bases between. The CDR3 runs to 12 residues. Looked up from germline, CDR1 is MNHNY and CDR2 is SVGAGI (reference sequence). CDR3 loop: CASSSAVYEQYF. CDR3 nucleotides: TGTGCCAGCAGTTCTGCGGTCTACGAGCAGTACTTC.

V gene TRBV5-1 combines with J gene TRBJ2-7, with 11 nucleotides matching TRBD1. Germline loops: CDR1 SGHRS, CDR2 YFSETQ. The V and J ends lost 0 bases and 3 bases, in that order; junction bases with no gene match: 2. The CDR3 consists of 15 residues. CDR3 loop: CASSLVGTGGYEQYF. The CDR3 DNA follows: TGCGCCAGCAGCTTGGTGGGGACAGGGGGCTACGAGCAGTACTTC.

In this sample, this clone is large. This chain connects TRBV4-3 to TRBJ2-7, with 8 positions matching TRBD1. The CDR3 runs 13 residues. Losses at the gene ends were 2 bases for V and 6 bases for J; bases not matched to a gene: 3. Germline V gene lookup returns CDR1 LGHNA and CDR2 YSLEER. In nucleotides, the CDR3 is TGCGCCAGCAGCCAAAGGACAGGGCGCGAGCAGTACTTC. Amino acids: CASSQRTGREQYF.

This clone is deemed medium-sized. This chain joins TRBV18 and TRBJ1-2; maybe TRBD1 (6 bases). The CDR3 totals 15 residues. Germline CDR1 reads KGHSH; CDR2 reads LQKENI. The V end lost 0 bases, the J end lost 2 bases, and 10 bases lay between the germline ends. The CDR3 coding sequence is TGTGCCAGCTCACCACCCAGGGGTCTGAACTATGGCTACACCTTC. This encodes CASSPPRGLNYGYTF.

The chain joins TRBV9 to TRBJ1-1, with 10 bases fitting TRBD1. Per germline, CDR1 SGDLS and CDR2 YYNGEE. V dropped 2 bases and J dropped 0; count of bases not matched to a gene: 10. There are 18 residues in the CDR3. The DNA of the CDR3 is TGTGCCAGCAGCGTTCCTACCGGGACAGGGGAAATGAACACTGAAGCTTTCTTT. Encoded protein: CASSVPTGTGEMNTEAFF. Full variable domain (remainder filled in from reference TRBV9 and TRBJ1-1): DSGVTQTPKHLITATGQRVTLRCSPRSGDLSVYWYQQSLDQGLQFLIQYYNGEERAKGNILERFSAQQFPDLHSELNLSSLELGDSALYFCASSVPTGTGEMNTEAFFGQGTRLTVV.

The V and J genes are TRBV5-6 and TRBJ1-5, with 8 bases identical to TRBD1. The CDR3 extends over 15 amino acids. Germline trimming cut 0 bases from V and 6 bases from J; bases unmatched to any gene: 5. Germline V gives CDR1 SGHDT, CDR2 YYEEEE. The CDR3 region has the DNA TGTGCCAGCAGCTTGGGAGACAGGGGACGTCAGCCCCAGCATTTT. Its translation is CASSLGDRGRQPQHF.

The rearrangement joins TRBV7-2 to TRBJ1-1; D remains ambiguous. Germline-derived CDR1 and CDR2 are SGHTA and FQGNSA. Trimming shortened V by 5 bases and J by 5 bases, and 18 bases separated the two germline ends. This CDR3 has 15 amino acids. The CDR3 protein is CASSLEHAEGTEAFF. The CDR3 DNA sequence: TGTGCCAGCAGCCTTGAGCATGCCGAGGGTACTGAAGCTTTCTTT.

The chain employs TRBV7-9 and TRBJ2-7; TRBD1 agrees at 7 bases. The CDR3 is 17 residues long. The V segment lost 5 bases and the J segment 3 bases; nucleotides outside the gene matches: 16. In germline, CDR1 is SEHNR, CDR2 FQNEAQ (reference sequence). Here the CDR3 reads CASSQRARAGGIYEQYF. The CDR3, as DNA: TGTGCCAGCAGCCAAAGGGCCCGCGCAGGGGGAATCTACGAGCAGTACTTC.

The chain is built from TRBV7-9 and TRBJ1-5; 7 nucleotides line up with TRBD1. The CDR3 consists of 14 residues. Germline V gene data show CDR1 as SEHNR and CDR2 as FQNEAQ (reference sequence). Germline trimming cut 4 bases from V and 7 bases from J; bases unmatched to any gene: 7. As DNA, the CDR3 is TGTGCCAGCAGCTACGGACAGGACGGGCAGCCCCAGCATTTT. Translated, it gives CASSYGQDGQPQHF. Full variable domain (outside the CDR3, taken from reference TRBV7-9 and TRBJ1-5): DTGVSQNPRHKITKRGQNVTFRCDPISEHNRLYWYRQTLGQGPEFLTYFQNEAQLEKSRLLSDRFSAERPKGSFSTLEIQRTEQGDSAMYLCASSYGQDGQPQHFGDGTRLSIL.

V is TRBV4-3 and J is TRBJ2-7; 11 bases align to TRBD2. The junction had 5 bases not matched to a gene; V was cut back by 2 bases and J by 2 bases. CDR1 is LGHNA, CDR2 YSLEER, per germline. The CDR3 totals 16 residues. The CDR3 nucleotides read TGCGCCAGCAGCCAACTTACGACTAGCGGGGCCTACGAGCAGTACTTC. Amino acids: CASSQLTTSGAYEQYF.

The chain recombines TRBV20-1 with TRBJ2-7; D gene uncertain. Germline CDR1 DFQATT, CDR2 SNEGSKA (reference sequence). The length of the CDR3 is 11 residues. V dropped 2 bases and J dropped 3 bases, with 5 bases sitting between them. CDR3 nucleotide sequence: TGCAGTGCTAGACCAGACTACGAGCAGTACTTC. Translated: CSARPDYEQYF.